This is a list of T cell receptor beta chains from one sample in a study of vaccination effects on CD4 cells after COVID-19. Antigens for these TCRs are unknown. Assay: immunoSEQ multiplex PCR; the TCRdb copy retains only in-frame clones and omits some. Of about 44,000 clones in the sample, around 76% were seen once. Sample: CD4+ T cells from PBMCs cultured without peptide, taken after COVID-19 vaccination. The receptors derive from a human donor who had a prior SARS-CoV-2 infection. CDR3s include the opening cysteine and the closing phenylalanine or tryptophan. D genes are given only for firm matches. Some rows mark clone size as missing; the rest say once, few, many or name a class of expanded clone.

len,j_gene,abundance,d_gene,v_gene,CDR3nt,CDR3aa
12,TRBJ2-5,once,-,TRBV6-5,TGTGCCAGCAGTCCAGGAACAGAGACCCAGTACTTC,CASSPGTETQYF
15,TRBJ2-7,-,TRBD1,TRBV7-9,TGTGCCAGCAGCTTAGGACAGGGGGCTTACCACGAGCAGTACTTC,CASSLGQGAYHEQYF
16,TRBJ1-5,-,-,TRBV18,TGTGCCAGCTCAGACGGGAAGGCAGGGGGCAATCAGCCCCAGCATTTT,CASSDGKAGGNQPQHF
15,TRBJ1-3,once,-,TRBV7-9,-,CASSFLWGVGNTIYF
14,TRBJ2-3,few,TRBD2,TRBV7-3,TGTGCCAGCAGCCAAACACGGGAGGCGGATACGCAGTATTTT,CASSQTREADTQYF
13,TRBJ1-1,-,-,TRBV2,TGTGCCAGCAGCCAAGCCGGGTCAGCTGAAGCTTTCTTT,CASSQAGSAEAFF
11,TRBJ1-1,-,-,TRBV20-1,TGCAGTGGATCCGGCGGAACTGAAGCTTTCTTT,CSGSGGTEAFF
14,TRBJ1-1,-,-,TRBV2,TGTGCCAGCAGTATCCTGACAGGGAACACTGAAGCTTTCTTT,CASSILTGNTEAFF
15,TRBJ2-7,few,TRBD2,TRBV9,TGTGCCAGCAGCAAGCATAGTAGCGGGGACAACGAGCAGTACTTC,CASSKHSSGDNEQYF
15,TRBJ2-5,-,-,TRBV4-1,TGCGCCAGCAGCCAAGTTGGTGTGGCGGTGGAGACCCAGTACTTC,CASSQVGVAVETQYF
16,TRBJ2-4,-,-,TRBV5-1,TGCGCCAGCAGCTTGCTGCCCGGGAGAACCACTAACATTCAGTACTTC,CASSLLPGRTTNIQYF
13,TRBJ1-2,once,-,TRBV3-1/TRBV3-2,TGTGCCAGCAGCCAAGGGGGGGGGTTTGGCTACACCTTC,CASSQGGGFGYTF
18,TRBJ2-7,-,TRBD1,TRBV18,TGTGCCAGCTCATCCTTGGGCCCAACAGGGGGCGCTTTCTACGAGCAGTACTTC,CASSSLGPTGGAFYEQYF
13,TRBJ1-5,-,-,TRBV6-5,TGTGCCAGCAGGCCCCGTCTTGGCCAGCCCCAGCATTTT,CASRPRLGQPQHF
16,TRBJ2-3,once,-,TRBV27,TGTGCCAGCAGTCCAACGACTAGAAGTTCCACAGATACGCAGTATTTT,CASSPTTRSSTDTQYF
13,TRBJ2-5,-,-,TRBV5-6,TGTGCCAGCAGCTTGGAAAGAGGAGAGACCCAGTACTTC,CASSLERGETQYF
16,TRBJ1-6,few,-,TRBV19,TGTGCCAGTAGTATAGATCACCGGAGGCTTAATTCACCCCTCCACTTT,CASSIDHRRLNSPLHF
15,TRBJ1-1,-,TRBD1,TRBV2,TGTGCCAGCATTGATAGACAGGGGATGAACACTGAAGCTTTCTTT,CASIDRQGMNTEAFF
15,TRBJ2-2,-,-,TRBV6-5,TGTGCCAGCAGTTCATCGGGGAGTGGGACCGGGGAGCTGTTTTTT,CASSSSGSGTGELFF
14,TRBJ2-3,-,TRBD2,TRBV4-2,TGTGCCAGCAGCCCCACGACTAGCGCAGATACGCAGTATTTT,CASSPTTSADTQYF
16,TRBJ2-3,few,-,TRBV3-1/TRBV3-2,TGTGCCAGCAGCCAAGTTGGCGGCTCCCGCACAGATACGCAGTATTTT,CASSQVGGSRTDTQYF
16,TRBJ2-1,-,TRBD2,TRBV9,TGTGCCAGCAGCGTAGGGCCCGCGGGAGGGCTCTTTGAGCAGTTCTTC,CASSVGPAGGLFEQFF
16,TRBJ2-7,few,TRBD1,TRBV4-2,TGTGCCAGCAGCCAAAGAGGGATAGACAGGGTGCTCGAGCAGTACTTC,CASSQRGIDRVLEQYF
14,TRBJ1-6,-,-,TRBV10-3,TGTGCCATCAGTTCGGACGGTTCGAATTCACCCCTCCACTTT,CAISSDGSNSPLHF
17,TRBJ2-4,-,TRBD1,TRBV12-5,TGTGCTAGTGGTTTGGTACTAGGGGACAGTGCCAAAAACATTCAGTACTTC,CASGLVLGDSAKNIQYF
13,TRBJ1-5,-,-,TRBV27,TGTGCCAGCAGTTTAAGTTACAATCAGCCCCAGCATTTT,CASSLSYNQPQHF